A selection of T cell receptor beta chains follows, all from one sample in a study of post-analysis software for immune sequencing data. TCRdb re-called the PCR reads through MiXCR, storing one row per CDR3 protein. The sample shows 700,000 to 900,000 distinct CDR3 sequences, about 45% of them seen only once. Material: blood. The source of these receptors is a girl aged 5 to 17 with multiple sclerosis. Each CDR3 is given with its conserved first and last residue. Each record gives: J gene, clone size, D gene, V gene, CDR3 DNA, CDR3 protein. D genes are given only for firm matches. Expanded clones get a size class; other rows say once, few or many, or leave the size out.

J: TRBJ2-7
size: few
D: .
V: TRBV25-1
DNA: TGTGCCAGCAGTGAATGGGAGGGCTCAGGGGACTACGAGCAGTACTTC
CDR3: CASSEWEGSGDYEQYF

J: TRBJ2-7
size: few
D: TRBD1
V: TRBV7-9
DNA: TGTGCCAGCAGCCTGAAATCTGGACAGGGGGCGTACGAGCAGTACTTC
CDR3: CASSLKSGQGAYEQYF

J: TRBJ1-1
size: once
D: .
V: TRBV7-9
DNA: TGTGTCAGCAGCTTAGATATTCACGCCGAAGCTTTCTTT
CDR3: CVSSLDIHAEAFF

J: TRBJ2-7
size: few
D: .
V: TRBV29-1
DNA: TGCAGCGTTGAAGAGGGCAGGGAAAATTACGAGCAGTACTTC
CDR3: CSVEEGRENYEQYF

J: TRBJ1-1
size: .
D: .
V: TRBV12-5
DNA: TGTGCTAGTGGTTTTACCGGGGGCACTGAAGCTTTCTTT
CDR3: CASGFTGGTEAFF

J: TRBJ2-7
size: .
D: .
V: TRBV28
DNA: TGTGCCAGCAGTTTATCGGCAGGCGACCCCTACGAGCAGTACTTC
CDR3: CASSLSAGDPYEQYF

J: TRBJ2-7
size: .
D: TRBD2
V: TRBV12-3/TRBV12-4
DNA: TGTGCCAGCAGTCGAGGGACTAGCGGGACGCGCGAGCAGTACTTC
CDR3: CASSRGTSGTREQYF

J: TRBJ2-7
size: few
D: .
V: TRBV7-8
DNA: TGTGCCAGCAGCTTAGTACCCGGGACCTACGAGCAGTACTTC
CDR3: CASSLVPGTYEQYF

J: TRBJ2-3
size: few
D: .
V: TRBV20-1
DNA: TGCAGTGCTAGAGTGCTGGGTATAGATACGCAGTATTTT
CDR3: CSARVLGIDTQYF

J: TRBJ2-5
size: .
D: TRBD2
V: TRBV7-2
DNA: TGTGCCAGCAGCTCAGGGATGACTAGCGGCCCTAGGGGAGAGACCCAGTACTTC
CDR3: CASSSGMTSGPRGETQYF

J: TRBJ2-3
size: .
D: .
V: TRBV5-4
DNA: TGTGCCAGCAGCACACACCCCGTCCACTACACAGATACGCAGTATTTT
CDR3: CASSTHPVHYTDTQYF

J: TRBJ2-7
size: .
D: .
V: TRBV12-3/TRBV12-4
DNA: TGTGCCAGCAGTTTATCCCCCAGGGACTACGAGCAGTACTTC
CDR3: CASSLSPRDYEQYF

J: TRBJ2-3
size: .
D: .
V: TRBV7-6
DNA: TGTGCCAGCAGCTTAGAGGTCCTGGGGGCGTTCATCCGGGATACGCAGTATTTT
CDR3: CASSLEVLGAFIRDTQYF

J: TRBJ2-1
size: .
D: .
V: TRBV24-1
DNA: TGTGCCACCAGTGACCGGGGAGGTGAGCAGTTCTTC
CDR3: CATSDRGGEQFF

J: TRBJ2-7
size: once
D: .
V: TRBV6-1
DNA: TGTGCCATGCAAGCGTCCTTTTGGCCCTACGAGCAGTACTTC
CDR3: CAMQASFWPYEQYF

J: TRBJ1-4
size: once
D: .
V: TRBV21-1
DNA: TGTGCCAGCAGCAAAGAGGCTTATGAAAAACTGTTTTTT
CDR3: CASSKEAYEKLFF

J: TRBJ1-1
size: few
D: .
V: TRBV6-2/TRBV6-3
DNA: TGTGCCACCTCCCGGCTCCCGGGCCTGCGGGACCCAGGGGAGGAGAACACTGAAGCTTTCTTT
CDR3: CATSRLPGLRDPGEENTEAFF

J: TRBJ2-3
size: few
D: .
V: TRBV7-2
DNA: TGTGCCAGCAGCTTTAGCGGATTCACAGATACGCAGTATTTT
CDR3: CASSFSGFTDTQYF

J: TRBJ2-7
size: .
D: .
V: TRBV15
DNA: TGTGCCACCAGCAGAGACTCCCTGGGGGAGCAGTACTTC
CDR3: CATSRDSLGEQYF

J: TRBJ2-1
size: few
D: .
V: TRBV12-3/TRBV12-4
DNA: TGTGCCAGCAGTTTAGCGAGCTACTGGGGGGGCGATGAGCAGTTCTTC
CDR3: CASSLASYWGGDEQFF

J: TRBJ2-1
size: few
D: TRBD1
V: TRBV4-3
DNA: TGCGCCAGCAGCCAGCCCGGGACAGGGATCTTCAATGAGCAGTTCTTC
CDR3: CASSQPGTGIFNEQFF

J: TRBJ2-7
size: .
D: TRBD1
V: TRBV20-1
DNA: TGCAGTGCTACAGACAGGGCCCTCTCCTACGAGCAGTACTTC
CDR3: CSATDRALSYEQYF

J: TRBJ2-5
size: .
D: TRBD1
V: TRBV12-3/TRBV12-4
DNA: TGTGCCAGCAGCACGCTTCCGGGACAGAAGAAAGAGACCCAGTACTTC
CDR3: CASSTLPGQKKETQYF

J: TRBJ2-1
size: .
D: .
V: TRBV7-9
DNA: TGTGCCAGCAGTGGGGCTAGCGCATTTACTGATGAGCAGTTCTTC
CDR3: CASSGASAFTDEQFF

J: TRBJ2-5
size: .
D: .
V: TRBV14
DNA: TGTGCCAGCAGCCACGCGGGGGCAGAGACCCAGTACTTC
CDR3: CASSHAGAETQYF

J: TRBJ2-7
size: .
D: .
V: TRBV5-1
DNA: TGCGCCAGCAGCCTAGGGTCGGGGGGCTGGCAGTACTTC
CDR3: CASSLGSGGWQYF

J: TRBJ2-5
size: .
D: .
V: TRBV13
DNA: TGTGCCAGCAGCTTGAGTGAGGCGGGCCACCAAGAGACCCAGTACTTC
CDR3: CASSLSEAGHQETQYF

J: TRBJ1-5
size: .
D: .
V: TRBV5-1
DNA: TGCGCCAGCAGCCTGGACATGTATCAGCCCCAGCATTTT
CDR3: CASSLDMYQPQHF

J: TRBJ2-7
size: few
D: .
V: TRBV20-1
DNA: TGCAGTGCTCATCGGGGGCTCTACGAGCAGTACTTC
CDR3: CSAHRGLYEQYF

J: TRBJ2-4
size: .
D: .
V: TRBV28
DNA: TGTGCCAGCCTAACTCGAGGGTGGGGCGGGCAGTACTTC
CDR3: CASLTRGWGGQYF

J: TRBJ2-7
size: .
D: TRBD1
V: TRBV7-6
DNA: TGTGCCAGCAGCTCAAGACCGGGACAGGGGACCTACGAGCAGTACTTC
CDR3: CASSSRPGQGTYEQYF

J: TRBJ2-1
size: .
D: .
V: TRBV27
DNA: TGTGCCAGCGCAACCGGGACACCTACGCCACACAATGGGGATGAGCAGTTCTTC
CDR3: CASATGTPTPHNGDEQFF

J: TRBJ2-5
size: few
D: .
V: TRBV7-9
DNA: TGTGCCAGCAGCTTAGCTACGGATGGAGTGACCCAGTACTTC
CDR3: CASSLATDGVTQYF

J: TRBJ1-4
size: .
D: .
V: TRBV3-1
DNA: TGTGCCAGCAGCCAAGGACTGGCCCCCCGGGGTGAAAAACTGTTTTTT
CDR3: CASSQGLAPRGEKLFF

J: TRBJ2-2
size: .
D: .
V: TRBV7-9
DNA: TGTGCCAGCAGCTTAATAACCGGGGAGCTGTTTTTT
CDR3: CASSLITGELFF

J: TRBJ2-6
size: .
D: .
V: TRBV15
DNA: TGTGCCACCAGCAGAGGTCCTACAGGGAGCAGTGGGGCCAACGTCCTGACTTTC
CDR3: CATSRGPTGSSGANVLTF

J: TRBJ2-5
size: .
D: TRBD2
V: TRBV24-1
DNA: TGTGCCACCAGTGATCCCCGGGCTAGCGGGATCCAAGAGACCCAGTACTTC
CDR3: CATSDPRASGIQETQYF

J: TRBJ2-1
size: .
D: TRBD1
V: TRBV7-9
DNA: TGTGCCGGACAGGGGGGCAATGAGCAGTTCTTC
CDR3: CAGQGGNEQFF

J: TRBJ2-1
size: few
D: .
V: TRBV28
DNA: TGTGCCAGCAGTTCCAAAGAGGGTTCCCACAATGAGCAGTTCTTC
CDR3: CASSSKEGSHNEQFF

J: TRBJ2-3
size: .
D: .
V: TRBV28
DNA: TGTGCCAGCAGCCCCTTTCCCGCAGATACGCAGTATTTT
CDR3: CASSPFPADTQYF

J: TRBJ2-1
size: .
D: TRBD2
V: TRBV15
DNA: TGTGCCACCAGCAGAGATCTAGCGGGAGGGCCTTTGTCCTACAATGAGCAGTTCTTC
CDR3: CATSRDLAGGPLSYNEQFF

J: TRBJ2-1
size: .
D: .
V: TRBV28
DNA: TGTGCCAGCAGTTGGACGGACACGGGGTACAATGAGCAGTTCTTC
CDR3: CASSWTDTGYNEQFF